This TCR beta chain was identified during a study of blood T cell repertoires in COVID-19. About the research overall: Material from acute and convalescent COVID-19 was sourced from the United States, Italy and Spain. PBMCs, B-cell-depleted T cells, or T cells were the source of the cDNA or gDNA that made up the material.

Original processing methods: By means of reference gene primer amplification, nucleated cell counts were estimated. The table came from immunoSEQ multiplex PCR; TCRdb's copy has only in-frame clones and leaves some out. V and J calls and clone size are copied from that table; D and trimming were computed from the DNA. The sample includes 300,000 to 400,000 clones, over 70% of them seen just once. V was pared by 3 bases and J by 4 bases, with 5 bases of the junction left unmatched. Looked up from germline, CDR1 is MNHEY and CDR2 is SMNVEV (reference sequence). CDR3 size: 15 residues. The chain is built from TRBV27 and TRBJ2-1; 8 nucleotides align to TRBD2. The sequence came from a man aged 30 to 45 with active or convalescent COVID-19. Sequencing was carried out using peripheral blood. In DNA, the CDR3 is TGTGCCAGCAGTTTTCTAGCGGGCAATTACAATGAGCAGTTCTTC. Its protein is CASSFLAGNYNEQFF.